This TCR beta chain came from a study of response to subunit inactivated influenza vaccine (dated by TCRdb to 2017 to 2018). About the study as a whole: The study used deep quantitative T cell receptor repertoire profiling to track responses to a trivalent subunit inactivated influenza vaccine.

As to this clonotype: Its antigen target is currently unknown. No much larger clonotype is one base removed from it; base qualities were not supplied.

Preparation of the library involved RT-PCR. Sequencing was carried out with an Illumina HiSeq 2500. Using fastp trimming at Q25 and MiXCR clonotype assembly, TCRdb reanalyzed the public sequencing data and kept in-frame beta chains. Rows merge per CDR3 protein into single entries with the most common DNA and genes. In this sample the table shows 550,000 to 650,000 distinct CDR3 sequences, 10% to 15% of which occur a single time. The ten largest clones represent around 9.6% of the sample. V lost 2 bases and J lost 4 bases, and the count of bases not matched to a germline gene is 1. The germline V gene specifies SQVTM as CDR1 and ANQGSEA as CDR2. The CDR3 covers 12 residues, taking in both the cysteine and the phenylalanine. Only CDR3 DNA is held: 36 bases, read in frame from base 1. The paper's findings and limits, for the study overall: It was suggested by the authors that each seasonal influenza vaccination may recruit only a limited number of new T cells.

The rearranged segments are TRBV29-1 and TRBJ2-5; TRBD1 aligns with 7 central bases. The starting material was PBMCs from blood, obtained on the day of vaccination. This TCR derives from a man in his forties or fifties who received an inactivated influenza vaccine. Donor details come from another sample of the same person, matched by shared clones. The CDR3 here reads CSVERGRETQYF. In nucleotide form, the sequence is TGCAGCGTTGAAAGGGGGCGAGAGACCCAGTACTTC.